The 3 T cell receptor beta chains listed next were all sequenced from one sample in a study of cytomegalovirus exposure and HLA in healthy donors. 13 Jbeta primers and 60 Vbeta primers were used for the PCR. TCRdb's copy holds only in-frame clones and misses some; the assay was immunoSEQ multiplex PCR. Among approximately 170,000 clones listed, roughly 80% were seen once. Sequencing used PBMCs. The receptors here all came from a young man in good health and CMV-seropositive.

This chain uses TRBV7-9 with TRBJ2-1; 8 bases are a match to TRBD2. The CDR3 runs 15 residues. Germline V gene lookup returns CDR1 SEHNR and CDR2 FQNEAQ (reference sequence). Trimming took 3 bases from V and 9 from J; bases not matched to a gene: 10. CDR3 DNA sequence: TGTGCCAGCAGCTTCGCTCCCCCGGGGGGGGTTGAGCAGTTCTTC. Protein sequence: CASSFAPPGGVEQFF.

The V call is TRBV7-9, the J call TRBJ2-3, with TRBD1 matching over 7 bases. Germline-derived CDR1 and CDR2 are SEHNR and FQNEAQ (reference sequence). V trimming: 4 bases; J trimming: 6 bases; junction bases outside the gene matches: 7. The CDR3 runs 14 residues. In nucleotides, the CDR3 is TGTGCCAGCAGCTCTTGGACAGGACCGGATACGCAGTATTTT. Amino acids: CASSSWTGPDTQYF.

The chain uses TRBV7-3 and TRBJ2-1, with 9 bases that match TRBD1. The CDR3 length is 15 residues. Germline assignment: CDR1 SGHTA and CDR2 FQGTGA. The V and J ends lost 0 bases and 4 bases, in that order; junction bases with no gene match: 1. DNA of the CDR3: TGTGCCAGCAGCTTAACGGGACAGGGATACAATGAGCAGTTCTTC. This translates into CASSLTGQGYNEQFF.